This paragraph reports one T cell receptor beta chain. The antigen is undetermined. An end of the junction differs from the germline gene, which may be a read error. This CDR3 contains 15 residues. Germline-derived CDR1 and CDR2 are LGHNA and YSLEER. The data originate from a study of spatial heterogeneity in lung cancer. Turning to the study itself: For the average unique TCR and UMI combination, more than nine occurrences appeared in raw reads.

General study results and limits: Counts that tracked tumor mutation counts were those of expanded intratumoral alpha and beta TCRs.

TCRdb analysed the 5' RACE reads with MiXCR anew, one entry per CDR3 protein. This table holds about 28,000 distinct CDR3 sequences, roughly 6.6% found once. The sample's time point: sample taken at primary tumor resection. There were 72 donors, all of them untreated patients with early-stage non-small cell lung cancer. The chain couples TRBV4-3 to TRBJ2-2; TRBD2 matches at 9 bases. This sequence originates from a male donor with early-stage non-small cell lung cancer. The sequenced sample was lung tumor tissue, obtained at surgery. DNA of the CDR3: TGCGCCAGCAGCAAAGAGCGGGGGGTAGCCGGGGAGCTGTTTTTT. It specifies CASSKERGVAGELFF.